This is a list of T cell receptor beta chains from one sample in a study of cytomegalovirus exposure and HLA in healthy donors. TCRdb's copy holds only in-frame clones and misses some; the assay was immunoSEQ multiplex PCR. This sample carries about 220,000 clones, about 77% of them seen once, and the ten largest clones take 1.8%. Sequencing input: PBMCs. These receptors came from a woman aged 25 to 45 in good health and CMV-seronegative. Both conserved end residues are part of each CDR3. A D gene is named only where the DNA matches it firmly. Where a row states a size, it is once, few, many or the class of an expanded clone; other rows omit it.

cdr3_aa: CASSVTSEYEQYF; cdr3_nt: TGTGCCAGCAGTGTGACTAGCGAGTACGAGCAGTACTTC; v_call: TRBV6-1; clone_size: few; j_call: TRBJ2-7; d_call: TRBD2
cdr3_aa: CASSKAQGQGAGGYGYTF; cdr3_nt: TGTGCCAGCAGCAAAGCCCAGGGACAGGGGGCAGGAGGCTATGGCTACACCTTC; v_call: TRBV21-1; clone_size: -; j_call: TRBJ1-2; d_call: -
cdr3_aa: CASSPGQAMGYTF; cdr3_nt: TGTGCCAGCAGCCCGGGACAAGCTATGGGCTACACCTTC; v_call: TRBV6-4; clone_size: -; j_call: TRBJ1-2; d_call: -
cdr3_aa: CASSLVGADQPQHF; cdr3_nt: TGTGCCAGCAGCTTAGTGGGGGCCGATCAGCCCCAGCATTTT; v_call: TRBV11-2; clone_size: -; j_call: TRBJ1-5; d_call: -
cdr3_aa: CASSRTPGTSGSSYEQYF; cdr3_nt: TGTGCCAGCAGCCGAACCCCCGGGACTAGCGGGTCCTCCTACGAGCAGTACTTC; v_call: TRBV7-9; clone_size: -; j_call: TRBJ2-7; d_call: TRBD2
cdr3_aa: CASSSGTSGSGETQYF; cdr3_nt: TGCGCCAGCAGCTCAGGGACTAGCGGGAGCGGGGAGACCCAGTACTTC; v_call: TRBV5-1; clone_size: once; j_call: TRBJ2-5; d_call: TRBD2
cdr3_aa: CASSPGTGPPYEQYF; cdr3_nt: TGTGCCAGCAGCCCCGGGACAGGGCCCCCCTACGAGCAGTACTTC; v_call: TRBV11-2; clone_size: few; j_call: TRBJ2-7; d_call: TRBD1
cdr3_aa: CAWSGQGKGYGYTF; cdr3_nt: TGTGCCTGGAGTGGACAGGGCAAAGGCTATGGCTACACCTTC; v_call: TRBV30; clone_size: -; j_call: TRBJ1-2; d_call: TRBD1
cdr3_aa: CASSSPDSGPSTDTQYF; cdr3_nt: TGTGCCAGCAGCTCCCCTGATAGCGGCCCTAGCACAGATACGCAGTATTTT; v_call: TRBV5-6; clone_size: -; j_call: TRBJ2-3; d_call: -
cdr3_aa: CASSPDRANQPQHF; cdr3_nt: TGTGCCAGCTCACCGGACAGGGCCAATCAGCCCCAGCATTTT; v_call: TRBV18; clone_size: few; j_call: TRBJ1-5; d_call: TRBD1
cdr3_aa: CASSLRQEVNQPQHF; cdr3_nt: TGTGCCAGCAGCCTCCGACAGGAGGTCAATCAGCCCCAGCATTTT; v_call: TRBV6-5; clone_size: -; j_call: TRBJ1-5; d_call: -
cdr3_aa: CASSLAPYLADYSYNEQFF; cdr3_nt: TGTGCCAGCAGCTTGGCCCCTTACCTAGCGGACTACTCCTACAATGAGCAGTTCTTC; v_call: TRBV5-6; clone_size: few; j_call: TRBJ2-1; d_call: TRBD2
cdr3_aa: CASSLDHAADTQYF; cdr3_nt: TGTGCCAGCAGCTTGGACCACGCAGCAGATACGCAGTATTTT; v_call: TRBV5-6; clone_size: few; j_call: TRBJ2-3; d_call: -
cdr3_aa: CASSDGAGALGVYTF; cdr3_nt: TGCGCCAGCAGCGATGGCGCAGGGGCTCTAGGTGTCTACACCTTC; v_call: TRBV10-2; clone_size: -; j_call: TRBJ1-2; d_call: -
cdr3_aa: CASSQDYRVEAFF; cdr3_nt: TGTGCCAGCAGCCAAGACTACAGGGTTGAAGCTTTCTTT; v_call: TRBV4-2; clone_size: -; j_call: TRBJ1-1; d_call: -
cdr3_aa: CATSRVSMGDSYGYTF; cdr3_nt: TGTGCCACCAGCAGAGTATCGATGGGGGACAGTTATGGCTACACCTTC; v_call: TRBV15; clone_size: -; j_call: TRBJ1-2; d_call: TRBD1
cdr3_aa: CASSALQGIGQETQYF; cdr3_nt: TGTGCCAGCAGCGCTCTACAGGGAATTGGGCAAGAGACCCAGTACTTC; v_call: TRBV9; clone_size: -; j_call: TRBJ2-5; d_call: -
cdr3_aa: CASSEQGWDSPLHF; cdr3_nt: TGTGCCAGCAGCGAACAGGGTTGGGATTCACCCCTCCACTTT; v_call: TRBV9; clone_size: -; j_call: TRBJ1-6; d_call: -
cdr3_aa: CASSLVSADTQYF; cdr3_nt: TGTGCCAGCAGCTTAGTCTCAGCAGATACGCAGTATTTT; v_call: TRBV7-3; clone_size: few; j_call: TRBJ2-3; d_call: -
cdr3_aa: CATSNLFTGTASGNTIYF; cdr3_nt: TGTGCCACCAGCAACTTATTTACCGGGACAGCCTCTGGAAACACCATATATTTT; v_call: TRBV15; clone_size: once; j_call: TRBJ1-3; d_call: TRBD1
cdr3_aa: CASSLGTGRIEKLFF; cdr3_nt: TGTGCCAGCAGCTTGGGGACAGGTCGGATTGAAAAACTGTTTTTT; v_call: TRBV11-2; clone_size: few; j_call: TRBJ1-4; d_call: TRBD1
cdr3_aa: CASSVPSGSSEQFF; cdr3_nt: TGTGCCAGCAGCGTACCTAGCGGGAGTTCTGAGCAGTTCTTC; v_call: TRBV11-2; clone_size: -; j_call: TRBJ2-1; d_call: TRBD2
cdr3_aa: CASSQEGRGGYGYTF; cdr3_nt: TGCGCCAGCAGCCAAGAGGGACGGGGAGGATATGGCTACACCTTC; v_call: TRBV4-1; clone_size: -; j_call: TRBJ1-2; d_call: -
cdr3_aa: CASSQGRNTEAFF; cdr3_nt: TGTGCCAGCAGCCAGGGCAGGAACACTGAAGCTTTCTTT; v_call: TRBV16; clone_size: few; j_call: TRBJ1-1; d_call: -
cdr3_aa: CASSFSGTGGYGDIQYF; cdr3_nt: TGTGCCAGCAGTTTCTCCGGGACAGGGGGATACGGGGACATTCAGTACTTC; v_call: TRBV27; clone_size: -; j_call: TRBJ2-4; d_call: TRBD1
cdr3_aa: CASSPGQAYTEAFF; cdr3_nt: TGTGCCAGCAGTCCGGGACAGGCGTACACTGAAGCTTTCTTT; v_call: TRBV6-4; clone_size: -; j_call: TRBJ1-1; d_call: TRBD1
cdr3_aa: CASSEGQGRHIQYF; cdr3_nt: TGTGCCAGCAGTGAGGGACAGGGAAGACACATTCAGTACTTC; v_call: TRBV2; clone_size: once; j_call: TRBJ2-4; d_call: TRBD1
cdr3_aa: CATSRDPGKDSPLHF; cdr3_nt: TGTGCCACCAGCAGAGATCCCGGGAAGGATTCACCCCTCCACTTT; v_call: TRBV15; clone_size: -; j_call: TRBJ1-6; d_call: -
cdr3_aa: CASALGPASPGYTF; cdr3_nt: TGTGCCAGTGCTTTGGGGCCAGCAAGCCCTGGCTACACCTTC; v_call: TRBV7-3; clone_size: -; j_call: TRBJ1-2; d_call: -
cdr3_aa: CASSLDLSGYTF; cdr3_nt: TGTGCCAGCAGCTTAGACCTATCCGGCTACACCTTC; v_call: TRBV7-9; clone_size: few; j_call: TRBJ1-2; d_call: -
cdr3_aa: CSVPWAAGGEGTEAFF; cdr3_nt: TGCAGCGTCCCGTGGGCCGCAGGGGGCGAGGGGACTGAAGCTTTCTTT; v_call: TRBV29-1; clone_size: -; j_call: TRBJ1-1; d_call: TRBD1
cdr3_aa: CATGGGLLSTDTQYF; cdr3_nt: TGTGCCACCGGAGGAGGACTCCTAAGCACAGATACGCAGTATTTT; v_call: TRBV19; clone_size: -; j_call: TRBJ2-3; d_call: -
cdr3_aa: CASSAPGGEETQYF; cdr3_nt: TGTGCCAGCAGCGCTCCTGGGGGCGAGGAGACCCAGTACTTC; v_call: TRBV7-9; clone_size: few; j_call: TRBJ2-5; d_call: -
cdr3_aa: CASSPGTSGETQYF; cdr3_nt: TGTGCCAGCAGCCCAGGGACTAGCGGGGAGACCCAGTACTTC; v_call: TRBV7-9; clone_size: few; j_call: TRBJ2-5; d_call: TRBD2
cdr3_aa: CSVDGDEQYF; cdr3_nt: TGCAGCGTTGACGGGGACGAGCAGTACTTC; v_call: TRBV29-1; clone_size: -; j_call: TRBJ2-7; d_call: -
cdr3_aa: CASSLGGRPNTEAFF; cdr3_nt: TGTGCCAGCAGTTTGGGAGGCAGGCCGAACACTGAAGCTTTCTTT; v_call: TRBV27; clone_size: few; j_call: TRBJ1-1; d_call: -
cdr3_aa: CASSQDQGRGGLNEQFF; cdr3_nt: TGTGCCAGCAGCCAAGATCAAGGCAGGGGAGGGTTGAATGAGCAGTTCTTC; v_call: TRBV14; clone_size: -; j_call: TRBJ2-1; d_call: -
cdr3_aa: CASSQEEAGRGYEQYF; cdr3_nt: TGTGCCAGCAGCCAAGAGGAGGCGGGCAGGGGCTACGAGCAGTACTTC; v_call: TRBV4-2; clone_size: -; j_call: TRBJ2-7; d_call: -
cdr3_aa: CASSVDGTPYEQYF; cdr3_nt: TGTGCCAGCAGCGTAGACGGGACTCCCTACGAACAGTACTTC; v_call: TRBV9; clone_size: -; j_call: TRBJ2-7; d_call: -
cdr3_aa: CASSGTGGQPQHF; cdr3_nt: TGTGCCAGCAGCGGGACAGGGGGTCAGCCCCAGCATTTT; v_call: TRBV6-5; clone_size: -; j_call: TRBJ1-5; d_call: TRBD1
cdr3_aa: CASSKDRGDQPQHF; cdr3_nt: TGCGCCAGCAGTAAGGACAGGGGGGATCAGCCCCAGCATTTT; v_call: TRBV10-2; clone_size: few; j_call: TRBJ1-5; d_call: TRBD1
cdr3_aa: CASSEDRRQYF; cdr3_nt: TGTGCCAGCAGTGAGGACAGGCGACAGTACTTC; v_call: TRBV6-6; clone_size: -; j_call: TRBJ2-7; d_call: TRBD1